The 26 T cell receptor beta chains reported below all come from one sample, sequenced in a study of T cells in Graves' hyperthyroidism and ophthalmopathy. Using RNA transcripts as the source, TCR beta CDR3 regions were amplified. HTBI primers drove first-round RT-PCR of the TCR CDR3. TCRdb reprocessed the multiplex PCR reads with MiXCR, giving one entry per CDR3 protein. The sample lists around 56,000 distinct CDR3 sequences, around half occurring once. Sequencing was done on a sample of blood. The receptors stem from a woman in her 30s with Graves' ophthalmopathy.

This clonotype was counted at least ten times. The rearrangement uses TRBV28 and TRBJ2-7; 9 bases match TRBD1. This CDR3 has 15 amino acids. Germline loops: CDR1 MDHEN, CDR2 SYDVKM. V was pared by 8 bases and J by 1 base, with 9 bases of the junction left unmatched. CDR3 sequence reads: CASSPPGQGSYEQYF. The CDR3 coding sequence is TGTGCCAGCTCCCCCCCGGGACAGGGTTCCTACGAGCAGTACTTC.

The chain carries TRBV30 and TRBJ1-5; D call uncertain. Trimming removed 6 bases at V and 0 bases at J, with 12 bases between. CDR3 length: 14 amino acids. Germline CDR1 GTSNPN, CDR2 SVGIG (reference sequence). The CDR3 DNA reads as TGTGCCTGTGGTGGGAGTTATAGCAATCAGCCCCAGCATTTT. As protein: CACGGSYSNQPQHF.

This clonotype has ten or more counts. The chain couples TRBV13 to TRBJ2-5; 9 bases are a match to TRBD2. The length of the CDR3 is 15 residues. Per the germline V gene, CDR1 is PRHDT and CDR2 is FYEKMQ (reference sequence). V shed 5 bases and J 6 bases; nucleotides not matched to a gene: 10. The CDR3, as DNA: TGTGCCAGCAGCAACGCCGGTCTAGCGGGAAAGACCCAGTACTTC. Translation: CASSNAGLAGKTQYF.

Many counts were recorded for this clonotype. The gene calls are TRBV3-1 and TRBJ2-7; D may be TRBD2 (5 bases). The germline V gene has CDR1 LGHDT and CDR2 YNNKEL (reference sequence). V was pared by 4 bases and J by 3 bases, with 16 bases between. This CDR3 has 15 amino acids. CDR3 nucleotides: TGTGCCAGCAGCCCGGTTAAGGGCGCGGGCTACGAGCAGTACTTC. Encoded protein: CASSPVKGAGYEQYF.

In the case of this clonotype: Being one base from a much bigger clone, this may be a read error. No conserved phenylalanine or tryptophan ends this CDR3, so it is likely a read error. This rearrangement joins TRBV6-5 to TRBJ2-5; D is perhaps TRBD2 (6 bases). The germline gives CDR1 MNHEY, CDR2 SVGAGI. V gave up 1 base and J gave up 7 bases, with 13 bases separating them. CDR3 length equals 14 residues. The CDR3 DNA reads TGTGCCAGCAGTTACTTGGGGGAGGAAGGGACCCAGTACTGC. Translating gives CASSYLGEEGTQYC.

This clonotype occurred a few times. The J gene is TRBJ2-5, the V gene TRBV4-1; 12 bases are shared with TRBD2. CDR3 length: 15 residues. The germline V gene encodes CDR1 MGHRA and CDR2 YSYEKL. V was pared by 2 bases and J by 5 bases, with 3 bases of the junction left unmatched. The CDR3 is CASSQFGLAGETQYF. The DNA for the CDR3 is TGCGCCAGCAGCCAATTTGGACTAGCGGGGGAGACCCAGTACTTC.

CDR3 coding DNA: TGCAGTTCACAGGGGGCGGGCAACACTGAAGCTTTCTTT. This gives the protein CSSQGAGNTEAFF. The chain is built from TRBV29-1 and TRBJ1-1, with 9 bases aligning to TRBD1. This CDR3 is built from 13 residues. Per the germline V gene, CDR1 is SQVTM and CDR2 is ANQGSEA.

About this clonotype: At one of its ends the junction is not consistent with the germline gene, which may arise from a read error. The chain combines TRBV29-1 with TRBJ2-2; 7 positions match TRBD1. Germline values: CDR1 SQVTM, CDR2 ANQGSEA. This CDR3 region has 15 residues. This CDR3 reads CSVLDRVSPTGEPFF. The CDR3 DNA follows: TGCAGCGTTCTAGACAGGGTCTCGCCCACCGGGGAGCCGTTTTTT.

This clonotype has only a few counts. The rearrangement links TRBV27 to TRBJ1-4; 9 bases line up with TRBD1. This CDR3 comprises 14 residues. CDR1 is MNHEY and CDR2 is SMNVEV in the germline V gene (reference sequence). Losses at the gene ends were 5 bases for V and 3 bases for J; bases not matched to a gene: 1. The CDR3 DNA reads TGTGCCAGCAGTAGACAGGGGGCTAATGAAAAACTGTTTTTT. This codes for CASSRQGANEKLFF.

The chain couples TRBV11-2 to TRBJ2-1; 9 nucleotides align to TRBD2. Trimming cost V 3 bases and J 6 bases; bases outside gene matches: 3. CDR3 size: 14 residues. Germline values: CDR1 SGHAT, CDR2 FQNNGV. The CDR3 coding sequence is TGTGCCAGCAGCTTTGGCGGGGGGGGCAATGAGCAGTTCTTC. Translation: CASSFGGGGNEQFF.

This clonotype was counted many times. The chain has TRBV6-6 and TRBJ1-2; no clear D gene. This CDR3 spans 13 amino acids. The V gene lost 6 bases and the J gene lost 5 bases, with 13 bases spanning the gap. Germline CDR1 MNHNY, CDR2 SVGAGI (reference sequence). CDR3 coding DNA: TGTGCCAGCAGCAATATTGACGGGTATGGCTACACCTTC. Protein sequence: CASSNIDGYGYTF.

The CDR3 protein is CATSASRLAGGLDTQYF. In DNA form, the CDR3 reads TGTGCCACCAGTGCCAGTAGACTAGCGGGAGGTCTCGATACGCAGTATTTT. This sequence joins TRBV24-1 and TRBJ2-3; 13 positions match TRBD2. Germline CDR1 and CDR2: KGHDR and SFDVKD. This CDR3 has 17 residues. V was pared by 5 bases and J by 6 bases, with 10 bases of the junction left unmatched.

V is TRBV6-4 and J is TRBJ1-6; 7 nucleotides agree with TRBD1. Germline trimming cut 0 bases from V and 14 bases from J; bases unmatched to any gene: 13. This CDR3 is built from 16 residues. Looked up from germline, CDR1 is MRHNA and CDR2 is SNTAGT. CDR3 amino acids: CASSDSPRTGQSALHF. CDR3 in DNA: TGTGCCAGCAGTGACTCGCCACGGACAGGACAATCAGCCCTCCACTTT.

Notes on this clonotype: The CDR3 does not end in the conserved phenylalanine or tryptophan, so this is likely a read error. The V gene is TRBV9, the J gene TRBJ2-5, with TRBD2 matching 15 bases. The V gene end was trimmed by 3 bases and the J gene end by 4 bases; junction bases not matched to a gene: 7. This CDR3 spans 17 amino acids. Germline-derived CDR1 and CDR2 are SGDLS and YYNGEE. The CDR3, as DNA: TGTGCCAGCAGCGCGCAACCGGGACTAGCGGGAGGAGAGACCCAGTACTGC. Its protein product is CASSAQPGLAGGETQYC.

This clonotype has at least ten counts. V is TRBV19 and J is TRBJ1-3; D unresolved. The CDR3 totals 15 residues. The germline CDR1 and CDR2 sequences are LNHDA and SQIVND (reference sequence). Trimming took 7 bases from V and 0 from J, leaving 13 bases between them. In nucleotides, the CDR3 is TGTGCCAGTACCTACGTTTCACGCTCTGGAAACACCATATATTTT. It translates to CASTYVSRSGNTIYF.

This clonotype was observed many times. The chain couples TRBV2 to TRBJ2-5, with 12 bases matching TRBD1. Trimming at V came to 9 bases and at J to 5 bases, leaving 7 bases not matched to a gene. The CDR3 covers 14 residues. Germline CDR1 SNHLY, CDR2 FYNNEI. The CDR3 nucleotides read TGTGCCAGTTGGGACAGGGGGCGCTTGGAGACCCAGTACTTC. Protein sequence: CASWDRGRLETQYF.

The chain recombines TRBV19 with TRBJ2-7; maybe TRBD2 (6 bases). This CDR3 has 12 residues. The V gene lost 11 bases and the J gene lost 4 bases, with 15 bases spanning the gap. Germline loops: CDR1 LNHDA, CDR2 SQIVND (reference sequence). CDR3 amino acids: CAPPPSVYEQYF. The CDR3 nucleotides are TGTGCCCCCCCCCCTAGCGTTTACGAGCAGTACTTC.

This chain joins TRBV20-1 and TRBJ2-3; D possibly corresponds to TRBD2 (7 bases). Germline CDR1 is DFQATT and CDR2 is SNEGSKA (reference sequence). Deletions cut 7 bases from V and 5 bases from J, with 25 bases between. The CDR3 has 16 residues. CDR3 sequence (DNA): TGCAGTGTTACAGGGCGGCTAGCGGTCAACATAGATACGCAGTATTTT. This translates into CSVTGRLAVNIDTQYF.

This clonotype was counted at least ten times. This chain links TRBV2 with TRBJ2-2, with TRBD2 as a possible D gene (5 bases). Germline V lookup: CDR1 SNHLY, CDR2 FYNNEI. V dropped 7 bases and J dropped 7 bases, with 13 bases sitting between them. The CDR3 has 13 amino acids. This chain's CDR3 is CASIESGNGELFF. The CDR3 DNA reads TGTGCCAGCATCGAATCCGGGAACGGGGAGCTGTTTTTT.

In its sample, this clonotype was seen many times. V and J are TRBV2 and TRBJ2-6; D perhaps matches TRBD1 (6 bases). V lost 7 bases and J 1 base, leaving 8 bases between the germline ends. CDR1 and CDR2 from the germline V gene are SNHLY and FYNNEI. The CDR3 is 14 residues long. CDR3: CASITGSGANVLTF. In DNA, the CDR3 is TGTGCCAGCATCACAGGGTCTGGGGCCAACGTCCTGACTTTC.

In its sample, this clonotype was seen many times. The chain couples TRBV11-2 to TRBJ2-7; D perhaps matches TRBD1 (6 bases). The CDR3 loop spans 14 amino acids. The V end lost 5 bases, the J end lost 0 bases, and 11 bases lay between the germline ends. Germline-derived CDR1 and CDR2 are SGHAT and FQNNGV. CDR3 loop: CASSRDRSSYEQYF. In nucleotides, the CDR3 is TGTGCCAGCAGCCGTGACAGGAGCTCCTACGAGCAGTACTTC. Full variable domain (outside the CDR3, taken from reference TRBV11-2 and TRBJ2-7): EAGVAQSPRYKIIEKRQSVAFWCNPISGHATLYWYQQILGQGPKLLIQFQNNGVVDDSQLPKDRFSAERLKGVDSTLKIQPAKLEDSAVYLCASSRDRSSYEQYFGPGTRLTVT.

This clonotype was seen ten or more times. The chain joins TRBV5-1 to TRBJ1-1, with unresolved D. This CDR3 comprises 14 residues. From germline, CDR1 is SGHRS and CDR2 YFSETQ. V lost 1 base and J lost 0, with 7 bases in between. The CDR3 nucleotides are TGCGCCAGCAGCTTGACGGGAATGAACACTGAAGCTTTCTTT. The encoded protein is CASSLTGMNTEAFF.

Worth noting for this clonotype: This CDR3 fails to terminate in the conserved phenylalanine or tryptophan, so it likely reflects a read error. Because the CDR3's place on the DNA is in doubt, the DNA is left out and the CDR3 is given as listed by TCRdb. The chain has TRBV2 and TRBJ1-4. The CDR3 contains 8 residues when both ends are counted. Germline V gene sequence: CDR1 SNHLY, CDR2 FYNNEI. CDR3 sequence reads: CASRRDVA.

Notes on this clonotype: This clone may be a read error of a much larger clone one base away. This sequence joins TRBV28 and TRBJ1-6, with D uncertain. The V gene's germline CDR1 is MDHEN and CDR2 SYDVKM. The CDR3 is 14 amino acids. The CDR3 protein is CASKYPAYNSPLRF. The CDR3 nucleotides are TGTGCCAGCAAATACCCGGCCTATAATTCACCCCTCCGCTTT.

This clonotype was detected ten times or more. V gene TRBV3-1 combines with J gene TRBJ2-7; 8 bases agree with TRBD2. Germline CDR1 reads LGHDT; CDR2 reads YNNKEL (reference sequence). Losses at the gene ends were 8 bases for V and 1 base for J; bases not matched to a gene: 7. CDR3 length equals 14 residues. The CDR3, as DNA: TGTGCCAGCGCCGCGGGGGGTGGGTCCTACGAGCAGTACTTC. Protein sequence: CASAAGGGSYEQYF.

This clonotype was observed many times. The V call is TRBV7-2, the J call TRBJ1-1, with a weak D call TRBD1 (6 bases). This CDR3 has 16 amino acids. The ends were cut back, 4 bases at V and 1 base at J, with 16 bases in the middle. Germline CDR1 reads SGHTA; CDR2 reads FQGNSA. CDR3 amino acids: CASSSTQGGWNTEAFF. In DNA, the CDR3 is TGTGCCAGCAGCTCGACACAGGGCGGGTGGAACACTGAAGCTTTCTTT.